This T cell receptor (beta chain) derives from a study of cytomegalovirus exposure and HLA in healthy donors. The wider study: Inside one of the first data releases sat around 80 million unique TCRs taken from HLA-typed donors. Whole-study findings and limits: Donors belonging to an Asian-associated ancestry cluster reportedly showed fewer N-insertions in productive TCRs than the approximately 640-donor mean, according to what a later analysis found. Later on, a genetic analysis was performed. It linked a missense variant in DCLRE1C with V- and J-gene trimming of TCR beta. Some 150 TCR beta chains were listed as cytomegalovirus-associated.

Details on this clone: Its antigen is not identified.

Primers: 60 Vbeta forward and 13 Jbeta reverse. Clones were sequenced by immunoSEQ multiplex PCR, and TCRdb holds only the in-frame ones, with some missing. Of about 190,000 clones detected, 60% to 80% appear once; the ten largest clones hold over 1.5%. Trimming took off 4 bases at V and 6 bases at J, with 18 bases between the two ends. Germline V gives CDR1 MNHEY, CDR2 SVGAGI. The CDR3 has 16 residues. Specimen: PBMCs. The chain couples TRBV6-5 to TRBJ2-2; D is perhaps TRBD2 (6 bases). The sequence was collected from a woman aged 18 to 35 in good health and CMV-seronegative. The CDR3 is CASSFRGSGGSGELFF. In DNA, the CDR3 is TGTGCCAGCAGTTTTCGGGGGTCCGGAGGGTCCGGGGAGCTGTTTTTT.